This T cell receptor (beta chain) was captured in a study of T cell responses to AZD1222 COVID-19 vaccine. Study details: Some second doses came at about 4 weeks and others at about 12 weeks; these were pooled.

Only in-frame clones appear in the TCRdb table, and some are missing; sequencing was by immunoSEQ multiplex PCR. The sample holds about 150,000 clones, about nine tenths seen once. General observations from the study: Donors were mostly white British, more females; clonal diversity possibly underestimated. Only a handful of AZD1222 recipients were seropositive at baseline. Unmutated variant regions are reportedly targeted by nearly half of spike-specific TCRs.

This clone is a singleton in its sample. The antigen is undetermined. This sample also contains other DNA sequences that code for the same CDR3. The germline CDR1 and CDR2 sequences are SGDLS and YYNGEE. V lost 3 bases and J lost 1, with 4 bases in between. The CDR3 is 12 residues long. This chain links TRBV9 with TRBJ1-1; D remains unclear. The clonotype comes from an adult in good health. The sequences come from peripheral blood, collected on day 0 of AZD1222 vaccination. CDR3: CASSAQNTEAFF. The CDR3 DNA sequence: TGTGCCAGCAGCGCACAGAACACTGAAGCTTTCTTT.